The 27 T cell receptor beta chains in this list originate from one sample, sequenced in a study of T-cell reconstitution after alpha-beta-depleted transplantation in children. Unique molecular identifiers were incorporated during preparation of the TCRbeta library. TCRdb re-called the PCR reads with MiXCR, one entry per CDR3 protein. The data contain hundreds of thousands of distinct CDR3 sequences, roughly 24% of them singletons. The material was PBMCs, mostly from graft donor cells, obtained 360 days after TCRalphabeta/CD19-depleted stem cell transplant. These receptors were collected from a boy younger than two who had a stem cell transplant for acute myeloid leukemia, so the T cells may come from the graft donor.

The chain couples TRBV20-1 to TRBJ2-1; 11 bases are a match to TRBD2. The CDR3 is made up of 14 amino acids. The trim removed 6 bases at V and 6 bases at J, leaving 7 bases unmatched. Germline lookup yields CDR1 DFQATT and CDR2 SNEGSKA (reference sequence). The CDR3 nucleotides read TGCAGTGCCATAGCGGGGGGGCCTCGCAATGAGCAGTTCTTC. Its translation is CSAIAGGPRNEQFF.

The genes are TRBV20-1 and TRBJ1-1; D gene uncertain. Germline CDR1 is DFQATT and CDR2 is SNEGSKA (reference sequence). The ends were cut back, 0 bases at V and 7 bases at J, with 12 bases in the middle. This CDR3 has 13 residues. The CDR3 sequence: CSARERRLNEAFF. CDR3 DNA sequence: TGCAGTGCTAGAGAGAGAAGGCTGAATGAAGCTTTCTTT.

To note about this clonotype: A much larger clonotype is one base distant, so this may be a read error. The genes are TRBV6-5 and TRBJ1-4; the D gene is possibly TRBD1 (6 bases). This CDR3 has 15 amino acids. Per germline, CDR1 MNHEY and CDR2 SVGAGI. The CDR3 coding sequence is TGTGCCAGCAGTTACCAGGGGACACGGAATGTAAAACTGTTTTTT. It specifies CASSYQGTRNVKLFF.

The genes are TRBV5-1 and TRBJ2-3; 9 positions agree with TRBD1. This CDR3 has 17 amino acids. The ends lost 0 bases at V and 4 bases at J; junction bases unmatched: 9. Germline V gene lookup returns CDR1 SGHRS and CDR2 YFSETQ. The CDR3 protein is CASSLGHRDRDADTQYF. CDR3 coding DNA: TGCGCCAGCAGCTTGGGACACCGGGACAGGGACGCAGATACGCAGTATTTT.

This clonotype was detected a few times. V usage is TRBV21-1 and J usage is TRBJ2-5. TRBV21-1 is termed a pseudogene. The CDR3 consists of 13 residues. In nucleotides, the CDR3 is TGTGCCAGCAGCCTTACTTTGGGGGAGACCCAGTACTTC. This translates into CASSLTLGETQYF.

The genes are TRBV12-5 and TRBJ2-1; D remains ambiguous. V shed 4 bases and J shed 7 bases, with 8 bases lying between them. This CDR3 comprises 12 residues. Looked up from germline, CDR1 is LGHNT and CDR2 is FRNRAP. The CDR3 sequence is CASGSAWNEQFF. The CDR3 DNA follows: TGTGCTAGTGGTTCGGCCTGGAATGAGCAGTTCTTC.

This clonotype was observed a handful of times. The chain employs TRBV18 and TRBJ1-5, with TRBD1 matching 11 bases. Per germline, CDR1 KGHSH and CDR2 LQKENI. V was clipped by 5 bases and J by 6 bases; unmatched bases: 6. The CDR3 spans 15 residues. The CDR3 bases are TGTGCCAGCTCATTGGGGACAGGGGGGGCTCAGCCCCAGCATTTT. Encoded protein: CASSLGTGGAQPQHF.

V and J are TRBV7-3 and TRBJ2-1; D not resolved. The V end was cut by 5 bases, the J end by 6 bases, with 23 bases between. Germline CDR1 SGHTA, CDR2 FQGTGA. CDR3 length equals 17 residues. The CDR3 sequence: CASSPYPEAALTNEQFF. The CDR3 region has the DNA TGTGCCAGCAGCCCGTACCCCGAGGCGGCCCTCACCAATGAGCAGTTCTTC. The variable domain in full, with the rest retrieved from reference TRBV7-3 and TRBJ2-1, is GAGVSQTPSNKVTEKGKYVELRCDPISGHTALYWYRQSLGQGPEFLIYFQGTGAADDSGLPNDRFFAVRPEGSVSTLKIQRTERGDSAVYLCASSPYPEAALTNEQFFGPGTRLTVL.

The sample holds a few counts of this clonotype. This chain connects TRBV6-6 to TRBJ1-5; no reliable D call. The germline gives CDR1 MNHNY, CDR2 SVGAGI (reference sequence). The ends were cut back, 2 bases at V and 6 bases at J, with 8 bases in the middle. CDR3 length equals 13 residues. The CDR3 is CASSYREAQPQHF. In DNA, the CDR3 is TGTGCCAGCAGTTACAGAGAGGCTCAGCCCCAGCATTTT.

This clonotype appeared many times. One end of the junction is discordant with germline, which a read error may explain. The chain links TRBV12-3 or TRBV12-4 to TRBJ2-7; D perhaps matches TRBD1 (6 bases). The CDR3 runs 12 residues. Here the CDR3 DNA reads TGCGCCAGCAGCCAGGACAGCTACGAGCAGTACTTC. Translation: CASSQDSYEQYF.

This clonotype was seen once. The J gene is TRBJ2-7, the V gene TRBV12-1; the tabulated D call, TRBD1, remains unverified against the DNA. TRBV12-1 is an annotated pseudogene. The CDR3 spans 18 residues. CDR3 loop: CASSFGLLRPQQPYEQYV. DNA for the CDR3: TGTGCCAGCAGCTTTGGACTGCTCCGCCCCCAACAGCCCTACGAGCAGTACGTC.

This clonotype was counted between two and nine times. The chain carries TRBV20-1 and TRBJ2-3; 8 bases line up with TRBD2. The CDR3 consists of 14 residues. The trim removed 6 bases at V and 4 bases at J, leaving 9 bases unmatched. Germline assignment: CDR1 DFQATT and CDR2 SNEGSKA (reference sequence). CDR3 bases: TGCAGTGCCCACCGGGGGGGCGCATCAGATACGCAGTATTTT. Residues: CSAHRGGASDTQYF.

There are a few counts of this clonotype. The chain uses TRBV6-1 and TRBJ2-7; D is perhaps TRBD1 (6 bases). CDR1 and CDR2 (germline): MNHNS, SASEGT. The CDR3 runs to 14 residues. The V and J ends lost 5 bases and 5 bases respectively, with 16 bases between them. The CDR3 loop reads CASSRGTLINEQYV. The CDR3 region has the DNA TGTGCCAGCAGTAGGGGGACATTGATTAACGAGCAGTACGTC.

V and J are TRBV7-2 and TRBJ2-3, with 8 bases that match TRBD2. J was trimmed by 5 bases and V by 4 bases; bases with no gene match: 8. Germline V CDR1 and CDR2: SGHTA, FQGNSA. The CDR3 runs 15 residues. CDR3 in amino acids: CASSYLSGVGDTQYF. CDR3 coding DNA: TGTGCCAGCAGCTACCTTAGCGGGGTCGGAGATACGCAGTATTTT.

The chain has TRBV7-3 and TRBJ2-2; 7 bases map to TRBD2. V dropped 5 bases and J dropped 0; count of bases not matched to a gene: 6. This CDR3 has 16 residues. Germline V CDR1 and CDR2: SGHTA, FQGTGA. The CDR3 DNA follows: TGTGCCAGCAGCCCAAGCGGGGTGTCGAACACCGGGGAGCTGTTTTTT. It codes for CASSPSGVSNTGELFF.

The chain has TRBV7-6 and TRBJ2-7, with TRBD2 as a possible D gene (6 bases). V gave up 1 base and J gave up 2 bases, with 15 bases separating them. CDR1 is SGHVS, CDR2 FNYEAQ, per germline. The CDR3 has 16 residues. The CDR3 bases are TGTGCCAGCAGCTTAGGAGGAGGGGCCGATACCTACGAGCAGTACGTC. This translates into CASSLGGGADTYEQYV.

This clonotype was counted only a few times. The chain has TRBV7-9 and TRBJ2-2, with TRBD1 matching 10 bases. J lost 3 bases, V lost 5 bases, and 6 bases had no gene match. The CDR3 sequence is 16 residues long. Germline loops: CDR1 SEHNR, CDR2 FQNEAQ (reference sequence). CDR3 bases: TGTGCCAGCAGCGCCGGGACAGGGGAGTACACCGGGGAGCTGTTTTTT. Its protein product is CASSAGTGEYTGELFF.

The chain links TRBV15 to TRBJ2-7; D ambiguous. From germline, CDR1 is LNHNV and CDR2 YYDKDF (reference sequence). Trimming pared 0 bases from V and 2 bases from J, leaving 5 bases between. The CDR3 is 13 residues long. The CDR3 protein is CATSRDGPYEQYV. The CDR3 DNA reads TGTGCCACCAGCAGAGATGGACCCTACGAGCAGTACGTC.

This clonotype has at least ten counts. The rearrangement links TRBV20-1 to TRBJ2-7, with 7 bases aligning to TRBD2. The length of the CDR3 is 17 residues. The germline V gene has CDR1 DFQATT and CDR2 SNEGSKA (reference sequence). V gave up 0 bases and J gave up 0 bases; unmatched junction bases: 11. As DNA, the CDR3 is TGCAGTGCTAGAGATTTTTATCCAAGCGGGGTCTCCTACGAGCAGTACTTC. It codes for CSARDFYPSGVSYEQYF.

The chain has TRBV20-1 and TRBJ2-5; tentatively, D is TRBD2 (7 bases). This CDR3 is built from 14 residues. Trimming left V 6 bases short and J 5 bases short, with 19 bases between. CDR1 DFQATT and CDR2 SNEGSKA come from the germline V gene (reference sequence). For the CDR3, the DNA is TGCAGTGCCCAGGAGGGGGGGGGCTTGGAGACCCAGTACTTC. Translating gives CSAQEGGGLETQYF.

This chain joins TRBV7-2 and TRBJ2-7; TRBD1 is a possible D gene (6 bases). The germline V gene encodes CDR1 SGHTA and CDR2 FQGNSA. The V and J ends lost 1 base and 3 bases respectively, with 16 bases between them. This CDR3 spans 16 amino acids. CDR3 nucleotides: TGTGCCAGCAGCTTAGAGACCGACAGGTGGGTCTACGAGCAGTACTTC. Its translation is CASSLETDRWVYEQYF.

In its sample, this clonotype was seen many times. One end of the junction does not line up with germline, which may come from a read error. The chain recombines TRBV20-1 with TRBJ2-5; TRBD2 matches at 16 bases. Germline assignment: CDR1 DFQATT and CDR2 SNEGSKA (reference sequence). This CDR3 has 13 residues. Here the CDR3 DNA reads TGCAGTGCGATTAGGGGACTAGCGGGGGGGCCACCATTC. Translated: CSAIRGLAGGPPF.

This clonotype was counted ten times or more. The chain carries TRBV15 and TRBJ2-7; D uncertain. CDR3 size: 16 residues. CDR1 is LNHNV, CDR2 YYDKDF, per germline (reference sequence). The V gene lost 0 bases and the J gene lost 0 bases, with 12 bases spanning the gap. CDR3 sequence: CATSRDLFLRSYEQYF. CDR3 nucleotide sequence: TGTGCCACCAGCAGAGATCTCTTCCTGCGCTCCTACGAGCAGTACTTC.

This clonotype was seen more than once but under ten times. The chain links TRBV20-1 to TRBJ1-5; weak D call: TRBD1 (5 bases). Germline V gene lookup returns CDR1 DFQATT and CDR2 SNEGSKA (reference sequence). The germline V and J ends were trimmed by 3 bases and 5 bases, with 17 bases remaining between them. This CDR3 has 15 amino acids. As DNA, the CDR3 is TGCAGTGCTAGCGGGACCCCAGAAAGGGATCAGCCCCAGCATTTT. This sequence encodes CSASGTPERDQPQHF.

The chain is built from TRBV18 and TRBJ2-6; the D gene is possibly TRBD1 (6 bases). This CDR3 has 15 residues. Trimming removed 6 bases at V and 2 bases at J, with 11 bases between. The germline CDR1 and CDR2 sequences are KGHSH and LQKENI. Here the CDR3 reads CASSPGQPGANVLTF. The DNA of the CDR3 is TGTGCCAGCTCCCCGGGACAACCTGGGGCCAACGTCCTGACTTTC.

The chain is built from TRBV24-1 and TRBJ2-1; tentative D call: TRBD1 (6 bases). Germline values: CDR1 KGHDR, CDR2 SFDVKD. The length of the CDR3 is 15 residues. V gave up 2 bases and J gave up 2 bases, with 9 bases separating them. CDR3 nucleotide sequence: TGTGCCACCAGTGATTGGACAGTCCCCTACAATGAGCAGTTCTTC. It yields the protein CATSDWTVPYNEQFF.

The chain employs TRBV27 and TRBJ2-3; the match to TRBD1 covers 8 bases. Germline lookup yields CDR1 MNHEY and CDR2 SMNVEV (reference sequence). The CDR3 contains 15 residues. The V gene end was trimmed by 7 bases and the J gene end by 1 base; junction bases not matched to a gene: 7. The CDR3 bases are TGTGCCAGCAACTATCCAGGGGGCGGCACAGATACGCAGTATTTT. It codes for CASNYPGGGTDTQYF.